This T cell receptor beta chain was recovered during a study of T cells in localized non-small cell lung cancer. About this clone: Antigen: not known.

Profiled with immunoSEQ multiplex PCR; TCRdb holds only in-frame clones, not every one. The top ten clones hold 6.5% to 8% of a sample with about 29,000 clones, approximately 86% of them seen once. Study-level results: Higher blood T cell density tracked longer overall survival. In adjacent lung, a median about 54 of the top 100 tumor clones were found. T cell clonality was highest in uninvolved adjacent lung, above tumor. Because researchers sequenced only one region of the tumor, heterogeneity is still possible.

Per germline, CDR1 GTSNPN and CDR2 SVGIG (reference sequence). Trimming shortened V by 2 bases and J by 2 bases, and 4 bases separated the two germline ends. The CDR3 runs 11 residues. This chain links TRBV30 with TRBJ2-7; unclear D gene. The sample here was peripheral blood, taken before any cancer treatment. This receptor was identified in a male donor older than 55 with stage I lung adenocarcinoma. The CDR3 here is CAWSTPYEQYF. CDR3 bases: TGTGCCTGGAGTACCCCCTACGAGCAGTACTTC. Full variable domain (outside the CDR3, taken from reference TRBV30 and TRBJ2-7): SQTIHQWPATLVQPVGSPLSLECTVEGTSNPNLYWYRQAAGRGLQLLFYSVGIGQISSEVPQNLSASRPQDRQFILSSKKLLLSDSGFYLCAWSTPYEQYFGPGTRLTVT.